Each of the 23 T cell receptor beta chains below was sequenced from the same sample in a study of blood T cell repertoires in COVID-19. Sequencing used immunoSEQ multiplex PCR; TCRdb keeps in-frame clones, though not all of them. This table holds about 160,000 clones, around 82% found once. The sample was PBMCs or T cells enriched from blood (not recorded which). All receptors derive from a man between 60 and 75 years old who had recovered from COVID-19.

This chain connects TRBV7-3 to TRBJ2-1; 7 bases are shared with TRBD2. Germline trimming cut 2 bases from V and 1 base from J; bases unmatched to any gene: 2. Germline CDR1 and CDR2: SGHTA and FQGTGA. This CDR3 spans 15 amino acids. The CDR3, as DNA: TGTGCCAGCAGCTTAGACGGGAGGTCCTACAATGAGCAGTTCTTC. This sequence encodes CASSLDGRSYNEQFF.

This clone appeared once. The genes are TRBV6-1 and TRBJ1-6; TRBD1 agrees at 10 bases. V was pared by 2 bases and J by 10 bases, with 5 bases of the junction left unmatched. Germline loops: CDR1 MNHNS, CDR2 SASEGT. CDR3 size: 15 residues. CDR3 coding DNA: TGTGCCAGCAGTGAATGGGACAGGGGCGGATCACCCCTCCACTTT. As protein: CASSEWDRGGSPLHF.

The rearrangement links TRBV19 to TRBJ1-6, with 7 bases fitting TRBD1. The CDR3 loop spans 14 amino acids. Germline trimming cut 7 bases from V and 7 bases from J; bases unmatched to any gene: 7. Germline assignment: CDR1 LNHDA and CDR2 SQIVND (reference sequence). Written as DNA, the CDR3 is TGTGCCAGTACCTCGGGACAGATGAATTCACCCCTCCACTTT. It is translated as CASTSGQMNSPLHF. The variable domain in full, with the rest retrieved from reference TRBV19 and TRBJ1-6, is DGGITQSPKYLFRKEGQNVTLSCEQNLNHDAMYWYRQDPGQGLRLIYYSQIVNDFQKGDIAEGYSVSREKKESFPLTVTSAQKNPTAFYLCASTSGQMNSPLHFGNGTRLTVT.

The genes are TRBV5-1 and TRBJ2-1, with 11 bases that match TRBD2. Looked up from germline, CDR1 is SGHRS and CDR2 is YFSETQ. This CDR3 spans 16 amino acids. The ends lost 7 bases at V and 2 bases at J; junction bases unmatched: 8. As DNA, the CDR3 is TGCGCCAGCCAGTCGCCGACTAGCGGGGCCTACAATGAGCAGTTCTTC. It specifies CASQSPTSGAYNEQFF.

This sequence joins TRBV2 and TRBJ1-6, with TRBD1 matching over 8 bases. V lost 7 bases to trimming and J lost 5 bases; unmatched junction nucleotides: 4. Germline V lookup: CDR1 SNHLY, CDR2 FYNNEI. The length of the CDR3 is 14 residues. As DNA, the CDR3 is TGTGCCAGCAAAAAGACAGGGGATAATTCACCCCTCCACTTT. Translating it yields CASKKTGDNSPLHF.

CDR3 DNA sequence: TGTGCCAGCAGCTTTAACAGCATCTATGGCTACACCTTC. Translation: CASSFNSIYGYTF. The rearrangement uses TRBV7-9 and TRBJ1-2; D not certain. The CDR3 loop spans 13 amino acids. CDR1 is SEHNR and CDR2 is FQNEAQ in the germline V gene (reference sequence). The germline V and J ends were trimmed by 3 bases and 4 bases, with 9 bases remaining between them.

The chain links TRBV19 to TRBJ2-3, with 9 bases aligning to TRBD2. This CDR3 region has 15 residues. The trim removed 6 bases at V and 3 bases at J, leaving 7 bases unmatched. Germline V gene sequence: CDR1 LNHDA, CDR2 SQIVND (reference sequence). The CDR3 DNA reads TGTGCCAGTAGCCAGACTAGCGGTTGGACAGATACGCAGTATTTT. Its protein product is CASSQTSGWTDTQYF.

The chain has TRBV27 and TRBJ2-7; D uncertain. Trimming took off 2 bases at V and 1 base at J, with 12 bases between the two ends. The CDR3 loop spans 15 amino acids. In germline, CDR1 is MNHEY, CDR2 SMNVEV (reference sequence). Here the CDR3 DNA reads TGTGCCAGCAGTTTACTCGAGGCACGTTCCTACGAGCAGTACTTC. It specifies CASSLLEARSYEQYF.

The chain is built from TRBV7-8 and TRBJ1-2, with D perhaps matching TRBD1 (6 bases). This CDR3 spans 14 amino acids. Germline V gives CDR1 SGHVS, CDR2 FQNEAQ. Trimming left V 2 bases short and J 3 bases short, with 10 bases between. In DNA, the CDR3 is TGTGCCAGCAGCTTACTGGACAGAGACTATGGCTACACCTTC. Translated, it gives CASSLLDRDYGYTF.

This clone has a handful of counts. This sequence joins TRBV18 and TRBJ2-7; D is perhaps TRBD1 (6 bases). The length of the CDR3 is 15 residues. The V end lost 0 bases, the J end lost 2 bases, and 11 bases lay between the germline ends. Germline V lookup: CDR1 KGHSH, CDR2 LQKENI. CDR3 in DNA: TGTGCCAGCTCACCACCAGCAGGGGCCCCCTACGAGCAGTACTTC. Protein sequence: CASSPPAGAPYEQYF. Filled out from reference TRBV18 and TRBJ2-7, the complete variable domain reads NAGVMQNPRHLVRRRGQEARLRCSPMKGHSHVYWYRQLPEEGLKFMVYLQKENIIDESGMPKERFSAEFPKEGPSILRIQQVVRGDSAAYFCASSPPAGAPYEQYFGPGTRLTVT.

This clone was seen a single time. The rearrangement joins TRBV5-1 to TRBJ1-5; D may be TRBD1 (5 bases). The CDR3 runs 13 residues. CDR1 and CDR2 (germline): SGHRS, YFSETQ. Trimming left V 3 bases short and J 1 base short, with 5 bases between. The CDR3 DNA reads TGCGCCAGCAGCTGGACAAGCAATCAGCCCCAGCATTTT. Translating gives CASSWTSNQPQHF.

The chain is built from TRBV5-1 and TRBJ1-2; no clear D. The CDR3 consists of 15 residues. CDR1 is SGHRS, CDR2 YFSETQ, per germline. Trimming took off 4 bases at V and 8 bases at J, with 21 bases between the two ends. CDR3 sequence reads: CASSPEGPFGIGYTF. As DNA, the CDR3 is TGCGCCAGCAGCCCTGAGGGTCCTTTTGGGATAGGCTACACCTTC. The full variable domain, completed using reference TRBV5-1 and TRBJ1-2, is KAGVTQTPRYLIKTRGQQVTLSCSPISGHRSVSWYQQTPGQGLQFLFEYFSETQRNKGNFPGRFSGRQFSNSRSEMNVSTLELGDSALYLCASSPEGPFGIGYTFGSGTRLTVV.

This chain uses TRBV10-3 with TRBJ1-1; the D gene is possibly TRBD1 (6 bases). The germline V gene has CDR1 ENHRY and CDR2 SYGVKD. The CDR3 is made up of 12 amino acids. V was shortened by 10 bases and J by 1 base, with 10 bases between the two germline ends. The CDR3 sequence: CASGTPNTEAFF. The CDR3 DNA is TGTGCCAGTGGGACACCGAACACTGAAGCTTTCTTT.

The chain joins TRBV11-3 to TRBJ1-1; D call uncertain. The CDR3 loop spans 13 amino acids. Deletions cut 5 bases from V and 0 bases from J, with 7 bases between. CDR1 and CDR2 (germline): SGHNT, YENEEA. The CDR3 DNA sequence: TGTGCCAGCAGCCCCAACATGAACACTGAAGCTTTCTTT. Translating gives CASSPNMNTEAFF.

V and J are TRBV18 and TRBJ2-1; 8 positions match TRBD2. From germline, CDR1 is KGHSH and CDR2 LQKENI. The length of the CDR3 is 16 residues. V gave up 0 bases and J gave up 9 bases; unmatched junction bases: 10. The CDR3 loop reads CASSPPLAGSKIEQFF. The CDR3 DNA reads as TGTGCCAGCTCACCACCGTTAGCGGGATCCAAGATTGAGCAGTTCTTC.

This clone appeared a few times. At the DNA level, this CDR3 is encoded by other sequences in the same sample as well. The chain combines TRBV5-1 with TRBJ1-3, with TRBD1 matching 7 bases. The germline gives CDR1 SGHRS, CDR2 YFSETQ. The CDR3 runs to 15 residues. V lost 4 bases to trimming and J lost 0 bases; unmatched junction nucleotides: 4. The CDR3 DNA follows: TGCGCCAGCAGCCTGGGACAGAGCTCTGGAAACACCATATATTTT. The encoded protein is CASSLGQSSGNTIYF.

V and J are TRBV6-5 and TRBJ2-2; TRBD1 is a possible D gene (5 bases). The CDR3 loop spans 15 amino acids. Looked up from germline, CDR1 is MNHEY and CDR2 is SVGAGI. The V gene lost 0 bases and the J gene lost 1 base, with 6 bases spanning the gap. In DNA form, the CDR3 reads TGTGCCAGCAGTTACTCCGGACAGAACACCGGGGAGCTGTTTTTT. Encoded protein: CASSYSGQNTGELFF.

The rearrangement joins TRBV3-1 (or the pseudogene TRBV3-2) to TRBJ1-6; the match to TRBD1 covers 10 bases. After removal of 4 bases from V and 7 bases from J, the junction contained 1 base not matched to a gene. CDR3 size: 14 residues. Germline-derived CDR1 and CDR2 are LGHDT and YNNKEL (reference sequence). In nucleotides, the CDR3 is TGTGCCAGCAGCCCGACAGGGGGCAATTCACCCCTCCACTTT. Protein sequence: CASSPTGGNSPLHF.

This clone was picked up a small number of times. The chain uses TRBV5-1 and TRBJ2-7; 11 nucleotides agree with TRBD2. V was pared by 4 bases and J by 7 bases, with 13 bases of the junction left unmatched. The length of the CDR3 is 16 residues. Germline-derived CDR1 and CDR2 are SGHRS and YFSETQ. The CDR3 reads CASSPDAQLAGVEQYF. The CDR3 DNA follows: TGCGCCAGCAGCCCCGACGCCCAACTAGCGGGGGTTGAGCAGTACTTC. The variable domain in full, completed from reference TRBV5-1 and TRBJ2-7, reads KAGVTQTPRYLIKTRGQQVTLSCSPISGHRSVSWYQQTPGQGLQFLFEYFSETQRNKGNFPGRFSGRQFSNSRSEMNVSTLELGDSALYLCASSPDAQLAGVEQYFGPGTRLTVT.

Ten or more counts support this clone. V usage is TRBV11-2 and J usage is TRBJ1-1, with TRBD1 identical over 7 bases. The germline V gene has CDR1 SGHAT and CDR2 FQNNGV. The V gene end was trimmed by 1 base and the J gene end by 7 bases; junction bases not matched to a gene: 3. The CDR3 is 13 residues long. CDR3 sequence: CASSLVAGGEAFF. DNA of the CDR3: TGTGCCAGCAGCTTAGTGGCAGGGGGTGAAGCTTTCTTT.

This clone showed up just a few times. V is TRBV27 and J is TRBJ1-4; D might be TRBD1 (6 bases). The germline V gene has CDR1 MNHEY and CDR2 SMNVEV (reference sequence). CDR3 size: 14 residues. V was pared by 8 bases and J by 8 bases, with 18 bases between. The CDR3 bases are TGTGCCAGCTTCGCGACAGGCGGGGGGGAAAAACTGTTTTTT. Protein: CASFATGGGEKLFF.

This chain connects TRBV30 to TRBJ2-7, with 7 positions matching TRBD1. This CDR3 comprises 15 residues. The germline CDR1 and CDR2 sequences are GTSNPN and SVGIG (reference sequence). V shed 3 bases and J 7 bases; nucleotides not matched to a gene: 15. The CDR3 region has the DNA TGTGCCTGGAGCGTAAGACCGACCGGGACAGTGGAGCAGTACTTC. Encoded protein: CAWSVRPTGTVEQYF.

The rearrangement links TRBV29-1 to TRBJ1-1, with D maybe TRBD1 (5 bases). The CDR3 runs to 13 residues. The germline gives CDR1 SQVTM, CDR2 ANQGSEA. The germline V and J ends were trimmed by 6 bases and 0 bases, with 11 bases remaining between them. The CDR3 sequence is CSVAGPMNTEAFF. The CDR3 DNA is TGCAGCGTGGCGGGACCGATGAACACTGAAGCTTTCTTT.